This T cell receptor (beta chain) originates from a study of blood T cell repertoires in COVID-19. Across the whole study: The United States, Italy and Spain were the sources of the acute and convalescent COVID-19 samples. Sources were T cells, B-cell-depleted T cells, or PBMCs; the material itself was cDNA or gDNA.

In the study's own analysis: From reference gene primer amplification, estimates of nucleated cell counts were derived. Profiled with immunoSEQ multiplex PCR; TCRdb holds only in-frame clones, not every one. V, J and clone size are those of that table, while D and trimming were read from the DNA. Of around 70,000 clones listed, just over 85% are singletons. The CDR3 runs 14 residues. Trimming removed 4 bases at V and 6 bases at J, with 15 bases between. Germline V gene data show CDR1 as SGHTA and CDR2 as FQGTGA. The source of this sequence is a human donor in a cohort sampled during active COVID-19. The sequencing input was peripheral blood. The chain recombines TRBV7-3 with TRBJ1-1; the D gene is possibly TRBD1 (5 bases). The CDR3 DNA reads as TGTGCCAGCAGCTCGGACATCGAATCCCCTGAAGCTTTCTTT. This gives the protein CASSSDIESPEAFF.